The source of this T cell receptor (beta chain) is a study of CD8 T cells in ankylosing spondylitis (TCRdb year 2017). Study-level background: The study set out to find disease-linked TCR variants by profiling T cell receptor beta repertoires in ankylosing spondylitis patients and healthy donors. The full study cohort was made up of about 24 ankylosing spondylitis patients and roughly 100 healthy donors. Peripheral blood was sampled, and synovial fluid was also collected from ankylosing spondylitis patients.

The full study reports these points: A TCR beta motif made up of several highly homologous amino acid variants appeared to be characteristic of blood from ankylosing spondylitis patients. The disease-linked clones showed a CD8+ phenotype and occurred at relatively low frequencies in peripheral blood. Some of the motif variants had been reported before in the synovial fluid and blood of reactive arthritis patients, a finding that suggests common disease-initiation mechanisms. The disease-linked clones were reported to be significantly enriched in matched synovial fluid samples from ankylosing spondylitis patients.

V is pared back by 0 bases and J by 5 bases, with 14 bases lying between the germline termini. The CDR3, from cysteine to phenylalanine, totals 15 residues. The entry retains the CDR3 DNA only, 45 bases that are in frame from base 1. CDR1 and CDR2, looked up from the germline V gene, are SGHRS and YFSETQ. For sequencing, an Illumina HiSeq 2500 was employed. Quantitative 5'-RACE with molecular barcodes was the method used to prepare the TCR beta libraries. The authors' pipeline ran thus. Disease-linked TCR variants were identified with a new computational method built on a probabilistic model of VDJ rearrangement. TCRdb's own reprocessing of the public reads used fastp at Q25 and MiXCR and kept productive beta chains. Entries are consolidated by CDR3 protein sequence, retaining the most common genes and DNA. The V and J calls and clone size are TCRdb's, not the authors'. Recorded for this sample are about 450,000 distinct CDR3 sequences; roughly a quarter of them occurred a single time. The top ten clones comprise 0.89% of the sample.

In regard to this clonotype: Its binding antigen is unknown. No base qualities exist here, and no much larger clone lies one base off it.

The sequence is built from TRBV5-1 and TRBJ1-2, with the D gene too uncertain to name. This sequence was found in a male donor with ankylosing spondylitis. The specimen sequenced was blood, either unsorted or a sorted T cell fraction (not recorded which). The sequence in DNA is TGCGCCAGCAGCTTGGACGCCGACCCACAGTATGGCTACACCTTC. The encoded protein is CASSLDADPQYGYTF.